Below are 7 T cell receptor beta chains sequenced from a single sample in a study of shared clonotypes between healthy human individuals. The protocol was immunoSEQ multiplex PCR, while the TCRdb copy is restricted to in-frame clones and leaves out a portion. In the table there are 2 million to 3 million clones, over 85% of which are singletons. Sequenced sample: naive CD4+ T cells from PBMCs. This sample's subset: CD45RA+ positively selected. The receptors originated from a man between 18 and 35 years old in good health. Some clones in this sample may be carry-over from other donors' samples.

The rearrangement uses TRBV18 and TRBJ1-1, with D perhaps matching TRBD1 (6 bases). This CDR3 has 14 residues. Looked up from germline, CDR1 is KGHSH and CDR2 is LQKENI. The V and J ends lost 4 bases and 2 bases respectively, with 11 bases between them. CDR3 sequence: CASSQRGHNTEAFF. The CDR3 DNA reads TGTGCCAGCTCACAACGGGGACATAACACTGAAGCTTTCTTT.

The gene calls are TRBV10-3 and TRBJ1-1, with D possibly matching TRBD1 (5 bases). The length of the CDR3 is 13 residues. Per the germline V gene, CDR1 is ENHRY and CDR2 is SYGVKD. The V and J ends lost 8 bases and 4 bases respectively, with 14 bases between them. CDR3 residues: CAIHYPGGTEAFF. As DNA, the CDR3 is TGTGCCATCCATTACCCGGGGGGCACTGAAGCTTTCTTT.

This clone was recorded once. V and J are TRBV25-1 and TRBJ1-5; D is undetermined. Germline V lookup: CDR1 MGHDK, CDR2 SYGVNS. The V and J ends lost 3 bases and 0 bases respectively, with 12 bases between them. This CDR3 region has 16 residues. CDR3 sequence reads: CASSDSGPYSNQPQHF. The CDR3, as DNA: TGTGCCAGCAGTGATTCGGGCCCCTATAGCAATCAGCCCCAGCATTTT.

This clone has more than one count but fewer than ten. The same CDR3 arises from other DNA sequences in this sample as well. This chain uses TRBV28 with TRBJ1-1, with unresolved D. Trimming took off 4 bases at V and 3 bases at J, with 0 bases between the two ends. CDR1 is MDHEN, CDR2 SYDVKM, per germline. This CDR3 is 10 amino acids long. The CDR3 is CASSYTEAFF. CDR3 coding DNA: TGTGCCAGCAGTTACACTGAAGCTTTCTTT.

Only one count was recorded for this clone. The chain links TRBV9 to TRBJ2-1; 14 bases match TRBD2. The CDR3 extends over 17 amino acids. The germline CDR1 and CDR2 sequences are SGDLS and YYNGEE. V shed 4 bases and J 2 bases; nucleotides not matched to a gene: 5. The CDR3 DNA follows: TGTGCCAGCAGCTTTCGGACTAGCGGGAGGCCCTACAATGAGCAGTTCTTC. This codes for CASSFRTSGRPYNEQFF.

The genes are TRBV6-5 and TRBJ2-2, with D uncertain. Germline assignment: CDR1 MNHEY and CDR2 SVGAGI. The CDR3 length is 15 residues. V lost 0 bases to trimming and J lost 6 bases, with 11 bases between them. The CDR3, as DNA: TGTGCCAGCAGTTACTCCCCCTTGGGCTCCGGGGAGCTGTTTTTT. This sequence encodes CASSYSPLGSGELFF.

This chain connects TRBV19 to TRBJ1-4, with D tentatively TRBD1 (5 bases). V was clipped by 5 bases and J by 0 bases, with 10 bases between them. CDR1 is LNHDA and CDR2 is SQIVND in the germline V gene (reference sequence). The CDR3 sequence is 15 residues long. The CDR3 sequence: CASSWGAATNEKLFF. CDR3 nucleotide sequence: TGTGCCAGTAGTTGGGGCGCTGCAACTAATGAAAAACTGTTTTTT.